Given below is one T cell receptor (beta chain) in context. These data originate in a study of blood T cell repertoires in COVID-19. At the level of the study: COVID-19 samples, acute and convalescent, were from the United States, Italy and Spain. PBMCs, B-cell-depleted T cells, or T cells were the source of the cDNA or gDNA that made up the material.

CDR1 is SGHKS and CDR2 is YYEKEE in the germline V gene (reference sequence). The CDR3 length is 15 residues. V was trimmed by 0 bases and J by 3 bases, leaving 10 bases between them. Source study methods: Counts of nucleated cells, estimated from reference gene primer amplification, were obtained. Assay used: immunoSEQ multiplex PCR; TCRdb lists only in-frame clones, some missing. That table is the source of V, J and clone size, and D and trimming were worked out from the DNA. The table lists roughly 130,000 clones, less than 85% of them singletons, with roughly an eighth in the top ten. The source is a woman in her sixties or seventies with acute or convalescent COVID-19. The V call is TRBV5-5, the J call TRBJ2-1; the D gene is possibly TRBD1 (5 bases). Input material: peripheral blood. As DNA, the CDR3 is TGTGCCAGCAGCTTGGAGGCAGGGTTCTACAATGAGCAGTTCTTC. It codes for CASSLEAGFYNEQFF.